Listed below are T cell receptor beta chains from one sample, sequenced in a study of technical replicates of blood from a handful of donors. The repertoire was sequenced with immunoSEQ multiplex PCR; TCRdb's copy has only in-frame clones and lacks some. Of 80,000 or so clones detected, 95% to 98% appear once; the ten largest clones hold roughly 0.15%. Sequences were obtained from T cells isolated from PBMCs. The receptors come from a human donor in good health. CDR3s include the opening cysteine and the closing phenylalanine or tryptophan. The order of the fields is J gene, V gene, D gene, clone size, CDR3 DNA, CDR3 protein. A D gene is named only where the DNA matches it firmly. Size tells how often a clone was seen (once, few, many) or the class of an expanded clone, and some rows leave it out.

j_gene: TRBJ2-5; v_gene: TRBV19; d_gene: TRBD2; abundance: -; CDR3nt: TGTGCCAGTAGTAATCGGGGGGGCTCCCTGGAGACCCAGTACTTC; CDR3aa: CASSNRGGSLETQYF
j_gene: TRBJ2-5; v_gene: TRBV28; d_gene: -; abundance: -; CDR3nt: TGTGCCAGCAGTTTGTACGGAGAGACCCAGTACTTC; CDR3aa: CASSLYGETQYF
j_gene: TRBJ2-2; v_gene: TRBV5-1; d_gene: -; abundance: -; CDR3nt: TGCGCCACCAGCTTACAGTCACACACCGGGGAGCTGTTTTTT; CDR3aa: CATSLQSHTGELFF
j_gene: TRBJ2-1; v_gene: TRBV29-1; d_gene: TRBD2; abundance: -; CDR3nt: TGCAGCGTTTGGCGGGGGGGGACCAATGAGCAGTTCTTC; CDR3aa: CSVWRGGTNEQFF
j_gene: TRBJ2-7; v_gene: TRBV4-1; d_gene: -; abundance: -; CDR3nt: TGCGCCAGCAGCCCAAGGGGTAGGGGCGGATACTACGAGCAGTACTTC; CDR3aa: CASSPRGRGGYYEQYF
j_gene: TRBJ2-3; v_gene: TRBV29-1; d_gene: -; abundance: -; CDR3nt: TGCAGCGTGAGGATCGTTTTGAGGGATACGCAGTATTTT; CDR3aa: CSVRIVLRDTQYF
j_gene: TRBJ1-1; v_gene: TRBV7-3; d_gene: -; abundance: -; CDR3nt: TGTGCCAGCAGCTTAAACGAGGGCACTGAAGCTTTCTTT; CDR3aa: CASSLNEGTEAFF
j_gene: TRBJ2-3; v_gene: TRBV11-3; d_gene: TRBD2; abundance: -; CDR3nt: TGTGCCAGCAGCTTAGCGGGGAGGGTGGATACGCAGTATTTT; CDR3aa: CASSLAGRVDTQYF
j_gene: TRBJ2-7; v_gene: TRBV13; d_gene: -; abundance: -; CDR3nt: TGTGCCAGCAGTAAGGCCCAGCCGGGGTACGAGCAGTACTTC; CDR3aa: CASSKAQPGYEQYF
j_gene: TRBJ1-2; v_gene: TRBV6-6; d_gene: -; abundance: -; CDR3nt: TGTGCCAGCAGTTACCGGGGGTTCTATGGCTACACCTTC; CDR3aa: CASSYRGFYGYTF
j_gene: TRBJ2-1; v_gene: TRBV11-2; d_gene: TRBD1; abundance: -; CDR3nt: TGTGCCAGCAGCACCAGGACAGGGAGGCATGAGCAGTTCTTC; CDR3aa: CASSTRTGRHEQFF
j_gene: TRBJ1-5; v_gene: TRBV10-3; d_gene: -; abundance: -; CDR3nt: TGTGCCGCGGGGTCCTATGCCAACCAGCCCCAGCATTTT; CDR3aa: CAAGSYANQPQHF
j_gene: TRBJ2-5; v_gene: TRBV6-1; d_gene: -; abundance: -; CDR3nt: TGTGCCAGCAGTGAAGAGGGGCAAGAGACCCAGTACTTC; CDR3aa: CASSEEGQETQYF
j_gene: TRBJ1-5; v_gene: TRBV6-5; d_gene: -; abundance: -; CDR3nt: TGTGCCAGCAGTTACTCGGGGCAGGGAAATCAGCCCCAGCATTTT; CDR3aa: CASSYSGQGNQPQHF
j_gene: TRBJ2-7; v_gene: TRBV1; d_gene: -; abundance: -; CDR3nt: TGCACCAGCAGCCGAACCCCGCCCGGGGGTCGCTACGAGCAGTACTTC; CDR3aa: CTSSRTPPGGRYEQYF
j_gene: TRBJ1-4; v_gene: TRBV7-6; d_gene: -; abundance: once; CDR3nt: TGTGCCAGCAGCACGCAGGGGTTCGGTAATGAAAAACTGTTTTTT; CDR3aa: CASSTQGFGNEKLFF
j_gene: TRBJ2-5; v_gene: TRBV14; d_gene: TRBD1; abundance: -; CDR3nt: TGTGCCAGCAGCCAAGATTTGATAGGGGGCACGGAGACCCAGTACTTC; CDR3aa: CASSQDLIGGTETQYF
j_gene: TRBJ2-3; v_gene: TRBV11-1; d_gene: TRBD1; abundance: once; CDR3nt: TGTGCCAGCAGCCCCCGGACAGGGTTGGCAGATACGCAGTATTTT; CDR3aa: CASSPRTGLADTQYF
j_gene: TRBJ2-2; v_gene: TRBV5-4; d_gene: TRBD1; abundance: once; CDR3nt: TGTGCCTATGGACGAATACAGGGGTCCCAGAACACCGGGGAGCTGTTTTTT; CDR3aa: CAYGRIQGSQNTGELFF
j_gene: TRBJ1-5; v_gene: TRBV5-5; d_gene: TRBD1; abundance: once; CDR3nt: TGTGCCAGCAGCGCGGGGACAGGGGGCGGCATTGGGCCCCAGCATTTT; CDR3aa: CASSAGTGGGIGPQHF
j_gene: TRBJ1-6; v_gene: TRBV18; d_gene: TRBD1; abundance: once; CDR3nt: TGTGCCAGCTCGGGGACAGGAGTTTATAATTCACCCCTCCACTTT; CDR3aa: CASSGTGVYNSPLHF
j_gene: TRBJ2-2; v_gene: TRBV5-4; d_gene: -; abundance: -; CDR3nt: TGTGCCAGCAGCTTGATGTTCTACGGGAGTACCGGGGAGCTGTTTTTT; CDR3aa: CASSLMFYGSTGELFF
j_gene: TRBJ2-1; v_gene: TRBV13; d_gene: -; abundance: -; CDR3nt: TGTGCCAGCAGCTTAGGGGGTTCAGGCTCCTACAATGAGCAGTTCTTC; CDR3aa: CASSLGGSGSYNEQFF
j_gene: TRBJ1-5; v_gene: TRBV30; d_gene: TRBD1; abundance: -; CDR3nt: TGTGCCTGGAGACAACGGGACAGGCAATGGCAGCCCCAGCATTTT; CDR3aa: CAWRQRDRQWQPQHF
j_gene: TRBJ2-5; v_gene: TRBV5-4; d_gene: TRBD2; abundance: -; CDR3nt: TGTGCCAGCAGCGCTTTTTGGGGGGGGGAAGAGACCCAGTACTTC; CDR3aa: CASSAFWGGEETQYF
j_gene: TRBJ2-2; v_gene: TRBV4-1; d_gene: -; abundance: -; CDR3nt: TGCGCCAGCAGCCAATCCCCTGACTATGCCGGGGAGCTGTTTTTT; CDR3aa: CASSQSPDYAGELFF
j_gene: TRBJ1-1; v_gene: TRBV7-3; d_gene: TRBD1; abundance: -; CDR3nt: TGTGCCAGCAGCTTGGAGGGGGCAGGTGAAGCTTTCTTT; CDR3aa: CASSLEGAGEAFF
j_gene: TRBJ1-4; v_gene: TRBV2; d_gene: TRBD1; abundance: once; CDR3nt: TGTGCCAGCAAGATGGACAGGTGGGGTAATGAAAAACTGTTTTTT; CDR3aa: CASKMDRWGNEKLFF
j_gene: TRBJ2-7; v_gene: TRBV18; d_gene: -; abundance: -; CDR3nt: TGTGCCAGCTCACCTTACATCGGGGGTTCCTACTACGAGCAGTACTTC; CDR3aa: CASSPYIGGSYYEQYF
j_gene: TRBJ1-1; v_gene: TRBV2; d_gene: TRBD1; abundance: -; CDR3nt: TGTGCCAGCGGACTCCGGGACAGGGGACCTGAAGCTTTCTTT; CDR3aa: CASGLRDRGPEAFF
j_gene: TRBJ2-2; v_gene: TRBV15; d_gene: -; abundance: -; CDR3nt: TGTGCCACCAGAGGGGGGGCCGCCGGGGAGCTGTTTTTT; CDR3aa: CATRGGAAGELFF
j_gene: TRBJ2-3; v_gene: TRBV21-1; d_gene: -; abundance: -; CDR3nt: TGTGCCAGCAGCAAAGAGGAGCGGGAGGAGGTAGATACGCAGTATTTT; CDR3aa: CASSKEEREEVDTQYF
j_gene: TRBJ2-7; v_gene: TRBV4-1; d_gene: -; abundance: -; CDR3nt: TGCGCCAGCAGCCAAAGAGTGATCGCGGGGTTCGGCGAGCAGTACTTC; CDR3aa: CASSQRVIAGFGEQYF
j_gene: TRBJ1-2; v_gene: TRBV7-2; d_gene: TRBD1; abundance: -; CDR3nt: TGTGCCAGCAGCTTAGGGACAGGGGGGTATGGCTACACCTTC; CDR3aa: CASSLGTGGYGYTF
j_gene: TRBJ2-7; v_gene: TRBV28; d_gene: TRBD2; abundance: -; CDR3nt: TGTGCCAGCAGGGCCGCTGGGGCGGGAGTTCCCGAGCAGTACTTC; CDR3aa: CASRAAGAGVPEQYF
j_gene: TRBJ2-7; v_gene: TRBV2; d_gene: -; abundance: many; CDR3nt: TGTTCAGCCGCGGACAGAACCTACGAGCAGTACTTC; CDR3aa: CSAADRTYEQYF
j_gene: TRBJ2-3; v_gene: TRBV10-2; d_gene: TRBD2; abundance: -; CDR3nt: TGCGCCGGCACTAGCGGGAGTTTAACAGATACGCAGTATTTT; CDR3aa: CAGTSGSLTDTQYF
j_gene: TRBJ1-1; v_gene: TRBV9; d_gene: TRBD1; abundance: -; CDR3nt: TGTGCCAGCAGCGAGAACCGACAGGGGGAGGCTTTCTTT; CDR3aa: CASSENRQGEAFF
j_gene: TRBJ1-5; v_gene: TRBV28; d_gene: -; abundance: -; CDR3nt: TGTGCCAGCAGTTTATGGGACTTATATAGCAATCAGCCCCAGCATTTT; CDR3aa: CASSLWDLYSNQPQHF
j_gene: TRBJ2-2; v_gene: TRBV11-2; d_gene: -; abundance: -; CDR3nt: TGTGCCAGCAGCTTATATCGGGAGAACACCGGGGAGCTGTTTTTT; CDR3aa: CASSLYRENTGELFF
j_gene: TRBJ1-2; v_gene: TRBV29-1; d_gene: TRBD1; abundance: -; CDR3nt: TGCAGCGTTGACAGATCCGGGACAGGCTTCGATGGCTACACCTTC; CDR3aa: CSVDRSGTGFDGYTF
j_gene: TRBJ2-7; v_gene: TRBV7-9; d_gene: -; abundance: -; CDR3nt: TGTGCCAGCAGAGACAAATCGGGGAACGAGCAGTACTTC; CDR3aa: CASRDKSGNEQYF
j_gene: TRBJ2-1; v_gene: TRBV29-1; d_gene: TRBD1; abundance: -; CDR3nt: TGCAGCGTGGGGAGGGGGACAGGGGTCGATGAGCAGTTCTTC; CDR3aa: CSVGRGTGVDEQFF
j_gene: TRBJ2-1; v_gene: TRBV25-1; d_gene: -; abundance: -; CDR3nt: TGTGCCAGCAGTGAATATTCGGTGGGCAACAATGAGCAGTTCTTC; CDR3aa: CASSEYSVGNNEQFF
j_gene: TRBJ2-6; v_gene: TRBV6-1; d_gene: -; abundance: -; CDR3nt: TGTGCCAGCAGTGAAACAGGGACCGCAAGCTCTGGGGCCAACGTCCTGACTTTC; CDR3aa: CASSETGTASSGANVLTF
j_gene: TRBJ2-5; v_gene: TRBV5-1; d_gene: TRBD2; abundance: -; CDR3nt: TGCGCCAGCAGCTTGGGGGGACTAGCGGAACAAGAGACCCAGTACTTC; CDR3aa: CASSLGGLAEQETQYF
j_gene: TRBJ1-5; v_gene: TRBV28; d_gene: -; abundance: -; CDR3nt: TGTGCCAGCAGTTTAGACAGGACCTTTTATAGCAATCAGCCCCAGCATTTT; CDR3aa: CASSLDRTFYSNQPQHF